The TCR beta chain under discussion was sequenced for a study of blood T cell repertoires in COVID-19. Produced via immunoSEQ multiplex PCR; TCRdb's table is partial and in-frame only. Of about 260,000 clones listed, 85% to 90% are singletons. The CDR3 sequence is 15 residues long. Germline V gene lookup returns CDR1 GTSNPN and CDR2 SVGIG (reference sequence). V was shortened by 2 bases and J by 1 base, with 12 bases between the two germline ends. The TCR comes from a woman in her thirties or forties who had recovered from COVID-19. Sequenced: peripheral blood. V usage is TRBV30 and J usage is TRBJ1-3; possibly TRBD1 for D (6 bases). CDR3: CAWSRGARSGNTIYF. DNA of the CDR3: TGTGCCTGGAGTCGGGGGGCCAGATCTGGAAACACCATATATTTT. Using reference TRBV30 and TRBJ1-3 for the parts outside the CDR3, the full variable domain is SQTIHQWPATLVQPVGSPLSLECTVEGTSNPNLYWYRQAAGRGLQLLFYSVGIGQISSEVPQNLSASRPQDRQFILSSKKLLLSDSGFYLCAWSRGARSGNTIYFGEGSWLTVV.